This T cell receptor (beta chain) stems from a study of blood T cell repertoires in COVID-19. CDR1 is LNHDA and CDR2 is SQIVND in the germline V gene (reference sequence). V was clipped by 1 base and J by 2 bases; unmatched bases: 16. The CDR3 spans 23 residues. Libraries were prepared by immunoSEQ multiplex PCR; TCRdb keeps only in-frame clonotypes and omits some of them. Among more than 110,000 clones listed, 65% to 85% were seen once. The receptor's source is a human donor in a cohort sampled during active COVID-19. The sample consisted of peripheral blood. This chain uses TRBV19 with TRBJ2-2; 16 bases agree with TRBD2. The CDR3 bases are TGTGCCAGTAGTATAGGGATTGGGGCGCCGGGACTAGCGGGGGGGATAAACACCGGGGAGCTGTTTTTT. It is translated as CASSIGIGAPGLAGGINTGELFF.